The 31 T cell receptor beta chains in this list originate from one sample, sequenced in a study of CD8+CD57+ T cells in acquired aplastic anemia. Genomic DNA provided the template from which TCR beta VDJ and CDR3 profiles were obtained. TCRdb independently ran MiXCR on the reads; one entry per CDR3 protein. This sample has around 170,000 distinct CDR3 sequences, with roughly half found just once. It was patients with CD8+CD57+ cell expansion by flow cytometry who were chosen for sequencing. Sequenced material: sorted CD4+, CD8+, or CD8+CD57+ T cells (not recorded which) from PBMCs. These receptors all come from a human donor with aplastic anemia.

The genes are TRBV19 and TRBJ2-1, with D maybe TRBD1 (6 bases). Germline assignment: CDR1 LNHDA and CDR2 SQIVND (reference sequence). There are 17 residues in the CDR3. V was trimmed by 4 bases and J by 7 bases, leaving 23 bases between them. CDR3 nucleotide sequence: TGTGCCAGTAGTACTAGGGCTAGGGGGTTGGGCTTAAATGAGCAGTTCTTC. It yields the protein CASSTRARGLGLNEQFF.

This clonotype was counted at least ten times. This rearrangement joins TRBV15 to TRBJ1-3, with 7 bases identical to TRBD1. This CDR3 is built from 17 residues. In germline, CDR1 is LNHNV, CDR2 YYDKDF (reference sequence). V was pared by 2 bases and J by 2 bases, with 9 bases of the junction left unmatched. CDR3 DNA sequence: TGTGCCACCAGCAGAACTCCTCCTGACAGGGCTGGAAACACCATATATTTT. Its protein product is CATSRTPPDRAGNTIYF. The full variable domain, its missing parts supplied by reference TRBV15 and TRBJ1-3, is DAMVIQNPRYQVTQFGKPVTLSCSQTLNHNVMYWYQQKSSQAPKLLFHYYDKDFNNEADTPDNFQSRRPNTSFCFLDIRSPGLGDTAMYLCATSRTPPDRAGNTIYFGEGSWLTVV.

This clonotype was seen a few times. V usage is TRBV30 and J usage is TRBJ2-1, with TRBD2 matching over 13 bases. There are 18 residues in the CDR3. Germline CDR1 and CDR2: GTSNPN and SVGIG (reference sequence). V lost 5 bases to trimming and J lost 4 bases; unmatched junction nucleotides: 14. CDR3 residues: CAWWTSGRSGPLYNEQFF. CDR3 coding DNA: TGTGCCTGGTGGACTAGCGGGAGAAGCGGCCCGTTATACAATGAGCAGTTCTTC.

A word on this clonotype: A much larger clone differs from this one at a single base, so this may be a read error. V usage is TRBV12-5 and J usage is TRBJ2-1; D call uncertain. This CDR3 is 14 amino acids long. CDR1 and CDR2 (germline): LGHNT, FRNRAP. Here the CDR3 reads CASGLGAGYNEQSF. Written as DNA, the CDR3 is TGTGCTAGTGGCCTGGGTGCAGGCTACAATGAGCAGTCCTTC.

This sequence joins TRBV24-1 and TRBJ2-3, with D perhaps assigned TRBD1 or TRBD2 (7 bases each). Germline V lookup: CDR1 KGHDR, CDR2 SFDVKD. This CDR3 spans 13 amino acids. Trimming removed 9 bases at V and 2 bases at J, with 11 bases between. As DNA, the CDR3 is TGTGCCACCGGGAGGGGGCTCACAGATACGCAGTATTTT. Translated, it gives CATGRGLTDTQYF.

This clonotype was recorded many times. J is TRBJ1-2 and V is TRBV6-1, with D unresolved. This CDR3 is built from 12 residues. In germline, CDR1 is MNHNS, CDR2 SASEGT. V was cut by 3 bases and J by 3 bases, with 5 bases left in between. The CDR3 loop is CASSEVDYGYTF. CDR3 sequence (DNA): TGTGCCAGCAGTGAGGTAGACTATGGCTACACCTTC.

V and J are TRBV10-3 and TRBJ1-2; 11 nucleotides agree with TRBD1. The CDR3 runs to 18 residues. V lost 4 bases, J lost 2 bases, and 12 bases stayed unmatched. In germline, CDR1 is ENHRY, CDR2 SYGVKD. The CDR3 DNA reads TGTGCCATCAGTGTACTACAACCGGGGACAGGGGGAAACTATGGCTACACCTTC. Amino acid sequence: CAISVLQPGTGGNYGYTF.

The CDR3 DNA sequence: TGCAGTGCTGGGGAAGGGCTCCAAGAGACCCAGTACTTC. Translated: CSAGEGLQETQYF. V gene TRBV20-1 combines with J gene TRBJ2-5; unclear D gene. The CDR3 extends over 13 amino acids. In germline, CDR1 is DFQATT, CDR2 SNEGSKA (reference sequence). The germline V and J ends were trimmed by 5 bases and 1 base, with 11 bases remaining between them.

This clonotype appeared many times. V usage is TRBV24-1 and J usage is TRBJ2-5; D gene uncertain. In germline, CDR1 is KGHDR, CDR2 SFDVKD. V dropped 4 bases and J dropped 5 bases, with 4 bases sitting between them. The CDR3 is 11 amino acids. The DNA for the CDR3 is TGTGCCACCAGTGAACAGGAGACCCAGTACTTC. It encodes CATSEQETQYF.

There are many counts of this clonotype. V gene TRBV5-1 combines with J gene TRBJ2-1; 11 nucleotides match TRBD2. This CDR3 has 15 residues. The V gene's germline CDR1 is SGHRS and CDR2 YFSETQ. After removal of 4 bases from V and 10 bases from J, the junction contained 10 bases not matched to a gene. The chain's CDR3 is CASSPGTSGAREQFF. The CDR3 DNA reads as TGCGCCAGCAGCCCCGGGACTAGCGGAGCCAGGGAGCAGTTCTTC.

The chain combines TRBV29-1 with TRBJ2-7; 9 bases fit TRBD1. Germline assignment: CDR1 SQVTM and CDR2 ANQGSEA. The CDR3 is 13 residues long. V gave up 6 bases and J gave up 5 bases; unmatched junction bases: 8. CDR3 region: CSVLGTGSHEQYF. CDR3 bases: TGCAGCGTCCTCGGGACAGGGTCCCACGAGCAGTACTTC.

The chain has TRBV18 and TRBJ1-3, with D tentatively TRBD1 (5 bases). V lost 2 bases and J 5 bases, leaving 13 bases between the germline ends. Germline CDR1 KGHSH, CDR2 LQKENI. This CDR3 region has 15 residues. As DNA, the CDR3 is TGTGCCAGCTCACCAAAGTCGGAGGGACGAAACACCATATATTTT. Translating gives CASSPKSEGRNTIYF.

V and J are TRBV24-1 and TRBJ2-5, with D perhaps TRBD1 or TRBD2 (5 bases each). V gave up 4 bases and J gave up 2 bases, with 13 bases separating them. The CDR3 spans 15 residues. Germline V gene sequence: CDR1 KGHDR, CDR2 SFDVKD. The CDR3 sequence is CATSDPRGTQETQYF. The CDR3, as DNA: TGTGCCACCAGTGACCCGCGTGGGACGCAAGAGACCCAGTACTTC.

V gene TRBV11-2 combines with J gene TRBJ2-7, with 9 bases aligning to TRBD1. This CDR3 comprises 16 residues. CDR1 and CDR2 from the germline V gene are SGHAT and FQNNGV. V was clipped by 5 bases and J by 2 bases; unmatched bases: 10. CDR3 amino acids: CASSTRPGQGTYEQYF. CDR3 DNA sequence: TGTGCCAGCAGCACCCGACCGGGACAGGGAACCTACGAGCAGTACTTC.

The V gene is TRBV18, the J gene TRBJ2-1, with D uncertain. Trimming shortened V by 6 bases and J by 5 bases, and 5 bases separated the two germline ends. The CDR3 extends over 11 amino acids. Germline V gives CDR1 KGHSH, CDR2 LQKENI. The CDR3 DNA reads TGTGCCAGCTCGCTGGACAATGAGCAGTTCTTC. Its protein product is CASSLDNEQFF.

This clonotype came up many times. The chain couples TRBV25-1 to TRBJ2-7; weak D call: TRBD2 (5 bases). This CDR3 is built from 14 residues. In germline, CDR1 is MGHDK, CDR2 SYGVNS. V lost 8 bases to trimming and J lost 0 bases, with 14 bases between them. This chain's CDR3 is CASDSVDGSYEQYF. The CDR3 nucleotides are TGTGCCAGCGATAGCGTGGACGGCTCCTACGAGCAGTACTTC.

The chain combines TRBV5-5 with TRBJ2-3; 7 bases align to TRBD2. This CDR3 contains 15 residues. V shed 4 bases and J 0 bases; nucleotides not matched to a gene: 5. Germline V CDR1 and CDR2: SGHKS, YYEKEE (reference sequence). CDR3 in DNA: TGTGCCAGCAGCCACACTAGCGCGAGCACAGATACGCAGTATTTT. Translation gives CASSHTSASTDTQYF.

The CDR3 loop reads CASSRETDSYTF. Written as DNA, the CDR3 is TGCGCCAGCAGCCGGGAGACAGATAGCTACACCTTC. The V call is TRBV5-1, the J call TRBJ1-2; D might be TRBD1 (5 bases). The CDR3 is 12 amino acids. V shed 4 bases and J shed 9 bases, with 13 bases lying between them. Germline V gives CDR1 SGHRS, CDR2 YFSETQ.

This clonotype was recorded a few times. J is TRBJ2-7 and V is TRBV10-3; 9 bases line up with TRBD2. Per germline, CDR1 ENHRY and CDR2 SYGVKD. There are 13 residues in the CDR3. V trimming: 5 bases; J trimming: 2 bases; junction bases outside the gene matches: 1. The CDR3 nucleotides are TGTGCCATCAGTCTAGCGGGGACCTACGAGCAGTACTTC. Its protein product is CAISLAGTYEQYF.

The chain recombines TRBV29-1 with TRBJ2-3; D is ambiguous. Deletions cut 8 bases from V and 1 base from J, with 16 bases between. CDR1 and CDR2 (germline): SQVTM, ANQGSEA. The CDR3 runs to 14 residues. CDR3 in amino acids: CSYSARRRTDTQYF. The DNA of the CDR3 is TGCAGCTATTCGGCGAGACGCCGCACAGATACGCAGTATTTT.

The CDR3 coding sequence is TGTGCCAGTAGTATGGAGAGCTCCTATAATTCACCCCTCCACTTT. It is translated as CASSMESSYNSPLHF. The chain combines TRBV19 with TRBJ1-6; D not certain. Germline V gene lookup returns CDR1 LNHDA and CDR2 SQIVND (reference sequence). Trimming cost V 3 bases and J 0 bases, with 6 bases left between them. The CDR3 spans 15 residues.

This clonotype appeared a few times. Without the conserved terminal phenylalanine or tryptophan, this CDR3 likely stems from a read error. The rearrangement joins TRBV6-2 or TRBV6-3 to TRBJ2-7, with 11 nucleotides matching TRBD2. The trim removed 5 bases at V and 2 bases at J, leaving 14 bases unmatched. Germline assignment: CDR1 MNHEY and CDR2 SVGEGT. CDR3 length: 18 amino acids. DNA for the CDR3: TGTGCCAGCAGTCACTTACCGTCAGGACTAGCGGGCACCTACGAGCAGTACCTC. It is translated as CASSHLPSGLAGTYEQYL.

This clonotype was recorded many times. The gene calls are TRBV24-1 and TRBJ1-1, with D perhaps matching TRBD1 (5 bases). With 7 bases removed from V and 0 bases from J, the gap between germline ends came to 14 bases. The CDR3 is 15 residues long. Germline values: CDR1 KGHDR, CDR2 SFDVKD. CDR3 nucleotides: TGTGCCACCAGACCCGGGGAAGGGGTGAACACTGAAGCTTTCTTT. It translates to CATRPGEGVNTEAFF.

This sequence joins TRBV24-1 and TRBJ1-2; TRBD1 is a possible D gene (6 bases). Per germline, CDR1 KGHDR and CDR2 SFDVKD. Between the trimmed V and J ends, which lost 5 bases and 3 bases, there was a span of 12 bases. The CDR3 contains 14 residues. This chain's CDR3 is CATSGGAMDYGYTF. Here the CDR3 DNA reads TGTGCCACCAGTGGGGGGGCAATGGACTATGGCTACACCTTC.

This clonotype was seen just once. The chain recombines TRBV20-1 with TRBJ2-3, with 8 bases lining up with TRBD2. This CDR3 has 13 residues. J gave up 6 bases and V 3 bases, and 5 bases lay outside the gene matches. Germline V gives CDR1 DFQATT, CDR2 SNEGSKA (reference sequence). The CDR3 DNA sequence: TGCAGTGCTAGCGGGAGGGGGGAGGATACGCAGTATTTT. Translated: CSASGRGEDTQYF.

This clonotype was observed at least ten times. The chain joins TRBV2 to TRBJ2-7; the D gene is possibly TRBD2 (6 bases). CDR3 length equals 14 residues. V shed 3 bases and J shed 6 bases, with 15 bases lying between them. From germline, CDR1 is SNHLY and CDR2 FYNNEI. The CDR3 DNA sequence: TGTGCCAGCAGTGAGGGCAGGGATAGCGGCGAGCAGTACTTC. Its translation: CASSEGRDSGEQYF.

This clonotype was seen at least ten times. This chain links TRBV15 with TRBJ2-7, with 9 bases lining up with TRBD1. The CDR3 totals 15 residues. Per germline, CDR1 LNHNV and CDR2 YYDKDF (reference sequence). The ends lost 6 bases at V and 4 bases at J; junction bases unmatched: 10. CDR3 nucleotide sequence: TGTGCCACCAGTCCGGGACAGGGAACCCCATACGAGCAGTACTTC. Protein sequence: CATSPGQGTPYEQYF.

To note about this clonotype: A read error may be the cause here, since a much bigger clone is one base away. The chain has TRBV7-9 and TRBJ1-4; TRBD1 matches 11 bases. CDR3 size: 15 residues. CDR1 is SEHNR and CDR2 is FQNEAQ in the germline V gene (reference sequence). CDR3 DNA sequence: TGTGCCAGCAGCTCAGGACAGGGGGCTAATGAAAATCTGTTTTTT. Translating it yields CASSSGQGANENLFF.

The chain carries TRBV7-6 and TRBJ1-3, with D perhaps TRBD1 (6 bases). The CDR3 totals 14 residues. CDR1 is SGHVS, CDR2 FNYEAQ, per germline. V was pared by 4 bases and J by 2 bases, with 9 bases between. The CDR3, as DNA: TGTGCCAGCAGCTCAGGGGTGACTGGAAACACCATATATTTT. This translates into CASSSGVTGNTIYF.

The chain carries TRBV4-1 and TRBJ2-1; 11 nucleotides align to TRBD2. Trimming took 0 bases from V and 5 from J; bases not matched to a gene: 9. Germline V gene data show CDR1 as MGHRA and CDR2 as YSYEKL. This CDR3 is built from 18 residues. The CDR3 coding sequence is TGCGCCAGCAGCCAAGATCCCCCTAGCGGGAGGTCCCACAATGAGCAGTTCTTC. Translating it yields CASSQDPPSGRSHNEQFF.

The chain recombines TRBV6-1 with TRBJ1-6; 8 bases agree with TRBD1. In germline, CDR1 is MNHNS, CDR2 SASEGT. Trimming took 8 bases from V and 8 from J; bases not matched to a gene: 2. The CDR3 has 12 residues. The CDR3 bases are TGTGCCAGCGGACAGGGCCATTCACCCCTCCACTTT. Its protein product is CASGQGHSPLHF.